This T cell receptor (beta chain) was sequenced during a study of graft-versus-host responses after intestinal transplantation. This table comes from immunoSEQ multiplex PCR, and its TCRdb copy is limited to in-frame clones, with some not included. The table shows about 27,000 clones, with roughly 85% occurring only once. Germline-derived CDR1 and CDR2 are MNHEY and SVGAGI. The CDR3 is 16 amino acids. Trimming removed 2 bases from V and 2 bases from J, with 14 bases in between. The chain is built from TRBV6-5 and TRBJ2-3, with D tentatively TRBD2 (6 bases). The source material was PBMCs, sampled approximately four weeks after intestinal transplant. This sequence was found in a human patient who received an intestinal transplant, so some T cells may come from the graft donor. CDR3 sequence: CASSYAGGGLTDTQYF. The CDR3 bases are TGTGCCAGCAGTTACGCGGGTGGGGGACTCACAGATACGCAGTATTTT.